This T cell receptor (beta chain) was profiled in a study of shared clonotypes between healthy human individuals. About the study: Each donor's CD4 naive and CD4 memory cells filled three plates apiece, CD8 naive two, and CD8 memory one. Study-wide results and limits: Across subsets, estimated richness was generally greater for naive than for memory populations.

This CDR3 is 17 amino acids long. Trimming removed 0 bases from V and 2 bases from J, with 17 bases in between. CDR1 is SGDLS, CDR2 YYNGEE, per germline. It was CD45RO-negative cells, positively selected for CCR7, that made up naive CD8 cells, with terminally differentiated effector memory CD45RA+ cells excluded. This clone was observed a single time. Its cognate antigen is unknown. Sorted-subset replicate PCRs used approximately 180 ng of genomic DNA. This amount corresponded to tens of thousands of T cell genomes. In the original workflow: Filtering differed for immunoSEQ, which gave only junction sequences without quality scores. Assay used: immunoSEQ multiplex PCR; TCRdb lists only in-frame clones, some missing. V and J calls and clone size are as listed in that table; D and trimming were resolved from the DNA. This table holds about 2.1 million clones, around 93% found once.

The chain uses TRBV9 and TRBJ1-2; no clear D gene. Source material: naive CD8+ T cells from PBMCs. This clonotype was sampled from a man aged 18 to 30 in good health. Some clones in this sample may be carry-over from other donors' samples. For the CDR3, the DNA is TGTGCCAGCAGCGTAGGTCGTTTTGGCGATCTAAACTATGGCTACACCTTC. Residues: CASSVGRFGDLNYGYTF.